Below, one T cell receptor (beta chain) is given with its context. The repertoire was sequenced with immunoSEQ multiplex PCR; TCRdb's copy has only in-frame clones and lacks some. The profile shows roughly 260,000 clones, 80% to 90% of them singletons. These data come from a study of blood T cell repertoires in COVID-19. Overall study context: Samples taken during acute and convalescent COVID-19 were collected in the United States, Italy and Spain.

The V gene's germline CDR1 is MDHEN and CDR2 SYDVKM. V shed 6 bases and J 3 bases; nucleotides not matched to a gene: 8. The CDR3 runs 15 residues. What was sequenced was peripheral blood. This clonotype was obtained from a woman in her sixties or seventies with acute or convalescent COVID-19. This rearrangement joins TRBV28 to TRBJ2-7, with 10 bases identical to TRBD1. CDR3 coding DNA: TGTGCCAGCAGCCGCGGGGGGACAGGGGTCTACGAGCAGTACTTC. Translated, it gives CASSRGGTGVYEQYF. Full variable domain (remainder filled in from reference TRBV28 and TRBJ2-7): DVKVTQSSRYLVKRTGEKVFLECVQDMDHENMFWYRQDPGLGLRLIYFSYDVKMKEKGDIPEGYSVSREKKERFSLILESASTNQTSMYLCASSRGGTGVYEQYFGPGTRLTVT.